This T cell receptor beta chain was documented in a study of blood T cells in healthy people across ages. The CDR3 contains 12 residues. Per the germline V gene, CDR1 is ENHRY and CDR2 is SYGVKD. Primed by a sample-barcoded 5' primer and a J-beta primer mix, a second PCR proceeded for roughly 7 to 12 cycles. In TCRdb, the 5' RACE reads were re-called with MiXCR into one record per CDR3 protein. The repertoire holds 650,000 to 1,000,000 distinct CDR3 sequences, 35% to 40% seen once, with about an eighth in the top ten. V gene TRBV10-3 combines with J gene TRBJ2-1; D is unclear. The clonotype originates from a man aged 18 to 29 in good health. Sequencing was carried out using blood. The CDR3 nucleotides read TGTGCGAGTTCGGCCGATTTTGGTGAGCAGTTCTTC. As protein: CASSADFGEQFF.